The sequence of this TCR beta chain was determined in a study of T cell changes during pregnancy in multiple sclerosis. Profiled with immunoSEQ multiplex PCR; TCRdb holds only in-frame clones, not every one. This table has tens of thousands of clones, approximately 92% appearing once. This CDR3 has 15 amino acids. Losses at the gene ends were 5 bases for V and 5 bases for J; bases not matched to a gene: 11. Per the germline V gene, CDR1 is SGHRS and CDR2 is YFSETQ. The chain recombines TRBV5-1 with TRBJ1-2; 8 nucleotides agree with TRBD1. This specimen was peripheral blood, taken in the first trimester of pregnancy. The receptor was isolated from a female donor with multiple sclerosis, enrolled in a pregnancy study. CDR3 DNA sequence: TGCGCCAGCAGACATGATGGACAGGGCGGTTATGGCTACACCTTC. It yields the protein CASRHDGQGGYGYTF.